The T cell receptor (beta chain) under discussion was sequenced for a study of cytomegalovirus exposure and HLA in healthy donors. Study-wide context: Prior work identified around 120 million unique TCR beta sequences in around 170 million T cells.

Regarding donors, all were healthy bone marrow donors. Whereas donors were nominally healthy upon sampling, unrecorded immune exposures were probable. Findings and caveats of the study: With high specificity and sensitivity, the classifier reportedly diagnosed cytomegalovirus status.

With 60 Vbeta and 13 Jbeta primers, the PCR was carried out. Repertoires were generated with immunoSEQ multiplex PCR, while TCRdb's copy carries only in-frame clones and drops some. In the table there are 120,000 to 150,000 clones, over 60% of which are singletons. As regards this clone: As yet, its antigen is unknown. Other DNA sequences of this sample code for an identical CDR3.

The CDR3 spans 13 residues. Trimming stripped 5 bases from V and 2 bases from J, with 10 bases between. Per germline, CDR1 MDHEN and CDR2 SYDVKM. The TCR was taken from a young woman in good health and CMV-seropositive. The sequenced sample was PBMCs. This rearrangement joins TRBV28 to TRBJ2-7; D perhaps matches TRBD2 (5 bases). The chain's CDR3 is CASSIRGTYEQYF. CDR3 nucleotides: TGTGCCAGCAGTATACGGGGTACCTACGAGCAGTACTTC.